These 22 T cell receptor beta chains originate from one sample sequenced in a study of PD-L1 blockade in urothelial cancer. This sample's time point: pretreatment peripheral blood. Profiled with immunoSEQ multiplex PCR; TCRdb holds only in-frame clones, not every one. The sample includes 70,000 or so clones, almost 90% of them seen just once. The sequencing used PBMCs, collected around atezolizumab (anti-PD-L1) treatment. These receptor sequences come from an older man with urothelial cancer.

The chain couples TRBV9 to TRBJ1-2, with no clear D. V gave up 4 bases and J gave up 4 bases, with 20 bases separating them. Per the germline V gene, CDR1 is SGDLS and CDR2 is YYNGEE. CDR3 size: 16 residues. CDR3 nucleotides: TGTGCCAGCAGCCCACCGATGGGGAGCAACCGCTATGGCTACACCTTC. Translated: CASSPPMGSNRYGYTF.

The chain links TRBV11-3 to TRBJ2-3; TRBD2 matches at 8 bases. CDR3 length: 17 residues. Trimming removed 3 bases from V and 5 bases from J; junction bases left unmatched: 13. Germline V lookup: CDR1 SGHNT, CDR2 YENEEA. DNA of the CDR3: TGTGCCAGCAGCTTCAGCGGGAGTGCAAGGGTGGGAGATACGCAGTATTTT. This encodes CASSFSGSARVGDTQYF.

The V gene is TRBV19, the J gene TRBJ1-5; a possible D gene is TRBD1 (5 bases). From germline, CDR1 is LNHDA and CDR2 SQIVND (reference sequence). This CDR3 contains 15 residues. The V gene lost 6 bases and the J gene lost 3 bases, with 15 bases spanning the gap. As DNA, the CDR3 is TGTGCCAGTAGCCTAATAGTGGGGCCCAATCAGCCCCAGCATTTT. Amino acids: CASSLIVGPNQPQHF.

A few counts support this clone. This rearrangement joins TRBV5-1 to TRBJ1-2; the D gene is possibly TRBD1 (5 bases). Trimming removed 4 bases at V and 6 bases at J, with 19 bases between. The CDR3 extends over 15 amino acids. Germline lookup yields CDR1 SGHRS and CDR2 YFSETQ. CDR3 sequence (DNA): TGCGCCAGCAGCATTGGTAACAGCGGGACGGATGGCTACACCTTC. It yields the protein CASSIGNSGTDGYTF.

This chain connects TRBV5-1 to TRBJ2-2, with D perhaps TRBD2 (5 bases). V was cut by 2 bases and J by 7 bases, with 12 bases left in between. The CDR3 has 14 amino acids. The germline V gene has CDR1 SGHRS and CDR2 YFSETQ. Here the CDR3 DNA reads TGCGCCAGCAGCTTAGGCGGGTCGGGCGGGGAGCTGTTTTTT. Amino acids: CASSLGGSGGELFF.

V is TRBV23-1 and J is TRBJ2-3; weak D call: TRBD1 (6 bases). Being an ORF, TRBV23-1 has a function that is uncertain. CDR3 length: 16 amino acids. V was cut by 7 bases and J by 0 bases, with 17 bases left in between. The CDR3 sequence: CASTNRTATSTDTQYF. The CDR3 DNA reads TGCGCCAGCACCAATAGGACAGCCACTAGCACAGATACGCAGTATTTT.

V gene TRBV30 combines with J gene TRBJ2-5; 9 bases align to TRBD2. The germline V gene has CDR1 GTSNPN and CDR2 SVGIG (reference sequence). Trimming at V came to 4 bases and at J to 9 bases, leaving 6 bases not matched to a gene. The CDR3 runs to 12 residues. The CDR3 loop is CAWTGGGAAQYF. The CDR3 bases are TGTGCCTGGACAGGCGGGGGGGCGGCCCAGTACTTC.

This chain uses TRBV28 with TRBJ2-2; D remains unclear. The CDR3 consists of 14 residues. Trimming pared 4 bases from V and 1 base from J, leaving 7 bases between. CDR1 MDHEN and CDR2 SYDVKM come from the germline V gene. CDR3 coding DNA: TGTGCCAGCAGTTCCGGTCAGAACACCGGGGAGCTGTTTTTT. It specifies CASSSGQNTGELFF.

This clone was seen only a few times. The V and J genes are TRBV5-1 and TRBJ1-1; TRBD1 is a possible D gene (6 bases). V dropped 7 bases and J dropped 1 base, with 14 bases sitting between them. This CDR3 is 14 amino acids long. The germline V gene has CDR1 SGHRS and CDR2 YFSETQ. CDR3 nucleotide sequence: TGCGCCAGCGGACCCAGGGGTTCGAACACTGAAGCTTTCTTT. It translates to CASGPRGSNTEAFF. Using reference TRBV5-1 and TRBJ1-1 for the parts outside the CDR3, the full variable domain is KAGVTQTPRYLIKTRGQQVTLSCSPISGHRSVSWYQQTPGQGLQFLFEYFSETQRNKGNFPGRFSGRQFSNSRSEMNVSTLELGDSALYLCASGPRGSNTEAFFGQGTRLTVV.

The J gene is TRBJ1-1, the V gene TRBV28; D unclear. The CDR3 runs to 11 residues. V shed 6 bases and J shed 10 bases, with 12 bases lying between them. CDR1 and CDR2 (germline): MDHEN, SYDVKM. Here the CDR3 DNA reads TGTGCCAGCAGCCCCCCAGGCCGAGCTTTCTTT. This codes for CASSPPGRAFF.

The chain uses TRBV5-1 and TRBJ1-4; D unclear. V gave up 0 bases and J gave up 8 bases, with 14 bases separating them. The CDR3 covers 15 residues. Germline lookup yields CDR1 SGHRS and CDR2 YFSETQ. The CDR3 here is CASSLDLTIGEKLFF. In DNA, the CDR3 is TGCGCCAGCAGCTTGGACCTGACAATAGGCGAAAAACTGTTTTTT.

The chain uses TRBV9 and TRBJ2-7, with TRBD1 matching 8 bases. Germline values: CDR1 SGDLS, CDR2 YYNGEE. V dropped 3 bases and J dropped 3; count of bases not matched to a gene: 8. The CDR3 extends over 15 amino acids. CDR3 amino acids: CASSADRGPLYEQYF. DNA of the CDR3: TGTGCCAGCAGCGCCGACAGGGGTCCCCTCTACGAGCAGTACTTC.

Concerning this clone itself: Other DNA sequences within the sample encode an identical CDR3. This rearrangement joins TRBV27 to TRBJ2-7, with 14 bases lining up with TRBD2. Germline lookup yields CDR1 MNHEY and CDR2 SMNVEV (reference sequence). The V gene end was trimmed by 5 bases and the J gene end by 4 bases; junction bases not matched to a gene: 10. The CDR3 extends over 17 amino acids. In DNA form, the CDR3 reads TGTGCCAGCAGTCCACGACCCGGACTAGCGGGAGGTTACGAGCAGTACTTC. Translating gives CASSPRPGLAGGYEQYF.

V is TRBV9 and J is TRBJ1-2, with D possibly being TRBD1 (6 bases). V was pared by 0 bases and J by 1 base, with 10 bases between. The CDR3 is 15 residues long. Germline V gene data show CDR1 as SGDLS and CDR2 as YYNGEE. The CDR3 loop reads CASSVASDSNYGYTF. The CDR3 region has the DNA TGTGCCAGCAGCGTAGCTTCGGACAGTAACTATGGCTACACCTTC. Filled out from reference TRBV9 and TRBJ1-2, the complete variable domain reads DSGVTQTPKHLITATGQRVTLRCSPRSGDLSVYWYQQSLDQGLQFLIQYYNGEERAKGNILERFSAQQFPDLHSELNLSSLELGDSALYFCASSVASDSNYGYTFGSGTRLTVV.

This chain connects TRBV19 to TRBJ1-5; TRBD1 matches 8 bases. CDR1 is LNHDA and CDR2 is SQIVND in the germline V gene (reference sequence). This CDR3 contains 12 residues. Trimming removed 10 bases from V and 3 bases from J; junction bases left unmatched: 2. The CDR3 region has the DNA TGTGCCACTCAGGGGGCCAATCAGCCCCAGCATTTT. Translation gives CATQGANQPQHF.

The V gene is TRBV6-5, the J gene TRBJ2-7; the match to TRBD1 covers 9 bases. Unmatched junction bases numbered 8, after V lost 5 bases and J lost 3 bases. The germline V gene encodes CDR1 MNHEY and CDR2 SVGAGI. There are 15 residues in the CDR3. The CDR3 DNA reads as TGTGCCAGCAGTCGTCAACAGGGGGCGGGCTACGAGCAGTACTTC. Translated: CASSRQQGAGYEQYF.

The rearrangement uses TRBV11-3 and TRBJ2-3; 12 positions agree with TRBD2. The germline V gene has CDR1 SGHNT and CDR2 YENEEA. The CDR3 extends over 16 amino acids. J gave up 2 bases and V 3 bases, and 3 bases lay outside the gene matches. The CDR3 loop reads CASSLGLAGDTDTQYF. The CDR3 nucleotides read TGTGCCAGCAGCTTGGGACTAGCGGGTGACACAGATACGCAGTATTTT.

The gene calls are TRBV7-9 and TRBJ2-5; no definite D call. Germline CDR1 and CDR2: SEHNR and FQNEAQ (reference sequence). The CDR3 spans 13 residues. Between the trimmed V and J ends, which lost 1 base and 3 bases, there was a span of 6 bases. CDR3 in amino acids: CASSLGAKETQYF. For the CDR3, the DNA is TGTGCCAGCAGCTTAGGGGCCAAAGAGACCCAGTACTTC.

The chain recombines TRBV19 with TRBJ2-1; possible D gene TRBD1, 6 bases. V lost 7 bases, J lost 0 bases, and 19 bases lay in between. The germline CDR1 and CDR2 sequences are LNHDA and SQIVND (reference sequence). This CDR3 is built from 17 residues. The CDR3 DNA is TGTGCCAGTAACAGGGCTAGTGCGTTTATCTCCTACAATGAGCAGTTCTTC. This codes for CASNRASAFISYNEQFF. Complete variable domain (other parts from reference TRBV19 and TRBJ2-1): DGGITQSPKYLFRKEGQNVTLSCEQNLNHDAMYWYRQDPGQGLRLIYYSQIVNDFQKGDIAEGYSVSREKKESFPLTVTSAQKNPTAFYLCASNRASAFISYNEQFFGPGTRLTVL.

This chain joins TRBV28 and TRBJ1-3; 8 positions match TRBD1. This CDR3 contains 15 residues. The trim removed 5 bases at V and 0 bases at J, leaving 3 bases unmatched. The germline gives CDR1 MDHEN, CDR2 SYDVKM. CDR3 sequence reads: CASSGTGGSGNTIYF. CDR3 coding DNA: TGTGCCAGCAGTGGTACAGGGGGCTCTGGAAACACCATATATTTT.

The CDR3, as DNA: TGTGCCAGCAGTGATGAGAGCGGGATCTACAATGAGCAGTTCTTC. Protein sequence: CASSDESGIYNEQFF. The V and J genes are TRBV2 and TRBJ2-1; 7 positions match TRBD2. CDR1 and CDR2 (germline): SNHLY, FYNNEI. CDR3 size: 15 residues. V lost 3 bases, J lost 3 bases, and 5 bases stayed unmatched.

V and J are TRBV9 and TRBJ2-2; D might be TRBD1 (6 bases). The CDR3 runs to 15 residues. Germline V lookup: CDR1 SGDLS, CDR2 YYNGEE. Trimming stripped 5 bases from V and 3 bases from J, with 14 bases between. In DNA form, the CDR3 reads TGTGCCAGCAGTACAAGACAGGTCCACACCGGGGAGCTGTTTTTT. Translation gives CASSTRQVHTGELFF.